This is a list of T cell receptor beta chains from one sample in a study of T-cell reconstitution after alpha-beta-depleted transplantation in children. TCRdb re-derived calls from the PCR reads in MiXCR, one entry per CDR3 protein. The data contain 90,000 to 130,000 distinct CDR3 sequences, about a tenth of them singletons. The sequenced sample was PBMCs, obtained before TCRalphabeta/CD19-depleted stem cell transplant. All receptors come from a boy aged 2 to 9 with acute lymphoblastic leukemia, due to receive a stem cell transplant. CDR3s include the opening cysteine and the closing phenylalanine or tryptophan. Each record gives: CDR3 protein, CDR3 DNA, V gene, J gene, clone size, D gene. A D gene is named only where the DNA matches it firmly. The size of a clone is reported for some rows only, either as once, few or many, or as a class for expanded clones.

CASRGIGGRYGYTF	TGTGCCAGCAGGGGCATCGGGGGGCGCTATGGCTACACCTTC	TRBV27	TRBJ1-2	few	.
CASSLVPDTEAFF	TGTGCCAGCAGCTTAGTCCCGGACACTGAAGCTTTCTTT	TRBV7-4	TRBJ1-1	.	.
CASSQVDRGGEQYF	TGTGCCAGCAGCCAAGTAGACAGGGGAGGAGAGCAGTACTTC	TRBV3-1	TRBJ2-7	.	TRBD1
CSVGTPHNEQFF	TGCAGTGTCGGGACTCCCCACAATGAGCAGTTCTTC	TRBV20-1	TRBJ2-1	.	.
CSAIPGTTKSDTQYF	TGCAGTGCTATTCCCGGGACTACCAAATCAGATACGCAGTATTTT	TRBV20-1	TRBJ2-3	.	TRBD2
CASSAGGANTEAFF	TGCGCCAGCAGCGCCGGAGGAGCGAACACTGAAGCTTTCTTT	TRBV5-1	TRBJ1-1	many	.
CASSFDGRAADTIYF	TGCGCCAGCAGCTTTGACGGCAGAGCCGCGGACACCATATATTTT	TRBV5-1	TRBJ1-3	.	.
CASSLGRSHETEAFF	TGCGCCAGCAGCTTGGGTCGGTCCCACGAGACTGAAGCTTTCTTT	TRBV5-1	TRBJ1-1	.	.
CASSLVVASGGSYNEQFF	TGTGCCAGCAGCTTAGTTGTGGCTAGCGGTGGCTCCTACAATGAGCAGTTCTTC	TRBV7-3	TRBJ2-1	many	TRBD2
CASSRTGYGELFF	TGTGCCAGCAGCCGCACGGGCTACGGGGAGCTGTTTTTT	TRBV7-6	TRBJ2-2	few	.
CASSPRKREMINEQFF	TGTGCCAGCAGCCCTCGGAAGCGGGAGATGATCAATGAGCAGTTCTTC	TRBV3-1	TRBJ2-1	many	TRBD2
CASSLVLGYYEQYF	TGCGCCAGCAGCTTGGTTCTGGGCTACTACGAGCAGTACTTC	TRBV5-1	TRBJ2-7	few	.
CASSSGVTTLVTEAFF	TGTGCCAGCAGTTCAGGGGTGACTACCTTGGTCACTGAAGCTTTCTTT	TRBV6-5	TRBJ1-1	.	.
CASSPVAGGDYEQYF	TGTGCCAGCAGCCCTGTTGCGGGAGGCGACTACGAGCAGTACTTC	TRBV7-2	TRBJ2-7	many	TRBD2
CASSLYVGSYNEQFF	TGCGCCAGCAGCTTGTACGTTGGCTCCTACAATGAGCAGTTCTTC	TRBV5-1	TRBJ2-1	many	.
CASSYDAYEQYF	TGTGCCAGCAGTTACGACGCCTACGAGCAGTACTTC	TRBV6-5	TRBJ2-7	few	.
CAWITRGKGANVLTF	TGTGCCTGGATTACAAGGGGTAAAGGGGCCAACGTCCTGACTTTC	TRBV30	TRBJ2-6	.	.
CASSRGDSGRSSTDTQYF	TGTGCCAGCAGCCGGGGGGATAGCGGGCGATCTAGCACAGATACGCAGTATTTT	TRBV3-1	TRBJ2-3	.	TRBD2
CASSGIHKETQYF	TGTGCCAGCAGTGGAATACACAAAGAGACCCAGTACTTC	TRBV2	TRBJ2-5	few	.
CASSLLRSSYNEQFF	TGTGCCAGCAGCTTATTGAGGAGCTCCTACAATGAGCAGTTCTTC	TRBV11-2	TRBJ2-1	.	.
CASSSAPDFPRFSGNTIYF	TGTGCCAGCAGCTCCGCCCCGGACTTCCCTAGGTTTAGTGGAAACACCATATATTTT	TRBV5-4	TRBJ1-3	.	.
CASSPRRGNYGYTF	TGTGCCAGCAGCCCTAGGCGGGGGAACTATGGCTACACCTTC	TRBV7-8	TRBJ1-2	many	.
CASIDLQPGTNYGYTF	TGTGCCAGCATCGACCTTCAACCGGGGACCAACTATGGCTACACCTTC	TRBV5-6	TRBJ1-2	many	.
CASGPPIGEQYF	TGTGCCAGCGGCCCTCCTATCGGGGAGCAGTACTTC	TRBV12-3/TRBV12-4	TRBJ2-7	few	.
CASSPQFAVETQYF	TGTGCCAGCAGCCCCCAGTTCGCAGTCGAGACCCAGTACTTC	TRBV7-6	TRBJ2-5	few	.
CASSLDAYGYTF	TGTGCCAGCAGCTTAGATGCCTATGGCTACACCTTC	TRBV7-2	TRBJ1-2	few	.
CASSSRDSTEAFF	TGTGCCAGCAGTTCCCGGGACAGCACTGAAGCTTTCTTT	TRBV12-3/TRBV12-4	TRBJ1-1	few	TRBD1
CSARGRDRAYEQYF	TGCAGTGCTAGAGGCCGGGACAGGGCTTACGAGCAGTACTTC	TRBV20-1	TRBJ2-7	many	TRBD1
CASSLWVEGGEQYF	TGCGCCAGCAGCTTGTGGGTTGAGGGGGGCGAGCAGTACTTC	TRBV5-1	TRBJ2-7	many	.